The rows below give T cell receptor beta chains drawn from one sample of a study of shared clonotypes between healthy human individuals. Method: immunoSEQ multiplex PCR; TCRdb's copy keeps in-frame clones and lacks some. The table lists 980,000 or so clones, about 80% of them singletons. Sequenced input: memory CD4+ T cells sorted from blood. Receptors were obtained from a man aged 18-30 years in good health. The CDR3 runs from the conserved cysteine through the conserved F or W. D genes are given only for firm matches. The size field is filled for only some rows; it gives once, few, many or a size class.

CASSQGADTQYF,TGCGCCAGCAGCCAAGGGGCAGATACGCAGTATTTT,once,-,TRBJ2-3,TRBV4-1,12
CASRPLGQGPYGYTF,TGTGCCAGCAGGCCCTTAGGACAGGGACCCTATGGCTACACCTTC,few,TRBD1,TRBJ1-2,TRBV6-1,15
CASSLMTGGNEKLFF,TGTGCCAGCAGCTTAATGACAGGGGGGAATGAAAAACTGTTTTTT,once,TRBD1,TRBJ1-4,TRBV7-9,15
CASSPTTSSYEQYF,TGTGCCAGCAGCCCGACAACCTCCTCCTACGAGCAGTACTTC,-,-,TRBJ2-7,TRBV6-5,14
CASSIKWGSYQETQYF,TGTGCCAGTAGTATAAAATGGGGTTCCTACCAAGAGACCCAGTACTTC,-,-,TRBJ2-5,TRBV19,16
CAISDSPGSGEQYF,TGTGCCATCAGTGATTCCCCAGGGTCGGGGGAGCAGTACTTC,-,-,TRBJ2-7,TRBV10-3,14
CASSVGINSYEQYF,TGTGCCAGCAGCGTAGGGATAAACTCCTACGAGCAGTACTTC,few,-,TRBJ2-7,TRBV9,14
CASSFGQVNEKLFF,TGCGCCAGCAGCTTCGGACAGGTCAATGAAAAACTGTTTTTT,-,TRBD1,TRBJ1-4,TRBV5-1,14
CASSPSRVGEQYF,TGTGCCAGCTCACCGAGCAGGGTGGGAGAGCAGTACTTC,-,-,TRBJ2-7,TRBV18,13
CASSSQGKNIQYF,TGTGCCAGCAGCTCGCAGGGCAAAAACATTCAGTACTTC,-,-,TRBJ2-4,TRBV11-2,13
CASSLDLDTYEQYF,TGCGCCAGCAGCTTGGATCTTGATACCTACGAGCAGTACTTC,-,-,TRBJ2-7,TRBV5-1,14
CASSQDTDTQYF,TGTGCCAGCAGTCAAGACACAGATACGCAGTATTTT,-,-,TRBJ2-3,TRBV5-5,12
CASSERTGLGGTQYF,TGTGCCAGCAGTGAGCGGACAGGGTTGGGGGGGACCCAGTACTTC,-,TRBD1,TRBJ2-5,TRBV2,15
CASSLGGGYDEQYF,TGTGCCAGCAGCTTGGGTGGCGGGTACGACGAGCAGTACTTC,-,-,TRBJ2-7,TRBV5-4,14
CASSGTGGRLGLFF,TGTGCCAGCAGTGGAACAGGGGGGAGGTTGGGACTGTTTTTT,-,TRBD1,TRBJ1-4,TRBV2,14
CASRHLESQETQYF,TGTGCCAGCAGACATCTAGAAAGCCAAGAGACCCAGTACTTC,-,-,TRBJ2-5,TRBV6-5,14
CASSKLFAGGGWADTQYF,TGTGCCAGCAGCAAACTCTTTGCAGGGGGCGGTTGGGCAGATACGCAGTATTTT,few,TRBD1,TRBJ2-3,TRBV7-9,18
CASSESLSNEQFF,TGCGCCAGCAGTGAGTCCCTTAGCAATGAGCAGTTCTTC,-,-,TRBJ2-1,TRBV10-1,13
CASSSRGQAEAFF,TGTGCCAGCAGTTCCAGGGGGCAGGCTGAAGCTTTCTTT,-,TRBD1,TRBJ1-1,TRBV6-6,13
CSVDEVSAFF,TGCAGCGTTGACGAGGTATCAGCTTTCTTT,once,-,TRBJ1-1,TRBV29-1,10
CASSVRGGTYEQYF,TGTGCCAGCAGCGTTAGAGGGGGGACCTACGAGCAGTACTTC,once,-,TRBJ2-7,TRBV7-2,14
CASSARGLRPVGEQYF,TGTGCCAGCAGCGCCCGAGGGCTACGTCCCGTGGGCGAGCAGTACTTC,-,-,TRBJ2-7,TRBV7-2,16
CASSERGYGYTF,TGTGCCAGCAGTGAAAGGGGCTATGGCTACACCTTC,-,-,TRBJ1-2,TRBV2,12
CASSWRDRGYEQYF,TGTGCCAGCAGTTGGAGGGACAGGGGGTACGAGCAGTACTTC,-,TRBD1,TRBJ2-7,TRBV7-8,14
CASSLFAGSTDTQYF,TGTGCCAGCAGCTTATTTGCGGGGAGCACAGATACGCAGTATTTT,-,-,TRBJ2-3,TRBV7-2,15
CASSIEGLGVQYF,TGTGCCAGTAGTATAGAAGGACTAGGGGTTCAGTACTTC,many,TRBD2,TRBJ2-4,TRBV19,13
CASSGRTTNTEAFF,TGTGCCAGCAGCGGGCGGACGACGAACACTGAAGCTTTCTTT,once,-,TRBJ1-1,TRBV11-2,14